Each of the 3 T cell receptor beta chains below was sequenced from the same sample in a study of somatic mutations in cytotoxic T cells in rheumatoid arthritis. Repertoires were generated with immunoSEQ multiplex PCR, while TCRdb's copy carries only in-frame clones and drops some. The profile shows roughly 3,900 clones, approximately 94% of them singletons. Sequenced material: CD8+ T cells sorted from blood. The receptors originated from a woman between 55 and 75 years old with rheumatoid arthritis.

The chain employs TRBV19 and TRBJ2-1; the match to TRBD2 covers 7 bases. CDR3 length: 16 residues. Trimming took 6 bases from V and 1 from J; bases not matched to a gene: 9. CDR1 is LNHDA and CDR2 is SQIVND in the germline V gene (reference sequence). The CDR3 DNA reads as TGTGCCAGTAGCCCCAGGGAGGGGTGGTCCTACAATGAGCAGTTCTTC. It codes for CASSPREGWSYNEQFF. Combining the CDR3 with reference TRBV19 and TRBJ2-1 gives the whole variable domain DGGITQSPKYLFRKEGQNVTLSCEQNLNHDAMYWYRQDPGQGLRLIYYSQIVNDFQKGDIAEGYSVSREKKESFPLTVTSAQKNPTAFYLCASSPREGWSYNEQFFGPGTRLTVL.

The chain employs TRBV7-9 and TRBJ1-1; D remains unclear. Germline V gives CDR1 SEHNR, CDR2 FQNEAQ (reference sequence). The CDR3 loop spans 15 amino acids. V shed 5 bases and J shed 1 base, with 14 bases lying between them. In nucleotides, the CDR3 is TGTGCCAGCAGCGCCCGGGGAACCCGGAACACTGAAGCTTTCTTT. Protein: CASSARGTRNTEAFF.

Remarks on this clone: The identical CDR3 is also encoded by other nucleotide sequences in the sample. V usage is TRBV28 and J usage is TRBJ1-6; no clear D. CDR3 length: 14 amino acids. The V gene lost 3 bases and the J gene lost 5 bases, with 8 bases spanning the gap. Germline CDR1 MDHEN, CDR2 SYDVKM. CDR3 DNA sequence: TGTGCCAGCAGTTTTAGCCTGGATAATTCACCCCTCCACTTT. Translated: CASSFSLDNSPLHF.